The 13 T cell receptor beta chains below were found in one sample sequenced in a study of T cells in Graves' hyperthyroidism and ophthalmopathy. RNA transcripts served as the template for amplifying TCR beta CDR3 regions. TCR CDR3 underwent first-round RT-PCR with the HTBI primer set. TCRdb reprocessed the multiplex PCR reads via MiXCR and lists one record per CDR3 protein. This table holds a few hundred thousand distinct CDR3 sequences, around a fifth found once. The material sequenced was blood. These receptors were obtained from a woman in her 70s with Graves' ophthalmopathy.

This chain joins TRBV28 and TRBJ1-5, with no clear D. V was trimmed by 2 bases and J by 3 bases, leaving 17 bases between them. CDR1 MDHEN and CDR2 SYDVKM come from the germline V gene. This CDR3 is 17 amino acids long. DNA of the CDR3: TGTGCCAGCAGTTTAGTAGTGTCGGGCGCCTTCAATCAGCCCCAGCATTTT. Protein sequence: CASSLVVSGAFNQPQHF.

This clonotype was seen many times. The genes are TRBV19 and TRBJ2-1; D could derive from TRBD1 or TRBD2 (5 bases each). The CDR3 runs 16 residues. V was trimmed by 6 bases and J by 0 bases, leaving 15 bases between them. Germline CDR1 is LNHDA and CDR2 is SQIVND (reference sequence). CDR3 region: CASRRGAVGSYNEQFF. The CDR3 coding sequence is TGTGCCAGTAGAAGAGGGGCCGTGGGCTCCTACAATGAGCAGTTCTTC.

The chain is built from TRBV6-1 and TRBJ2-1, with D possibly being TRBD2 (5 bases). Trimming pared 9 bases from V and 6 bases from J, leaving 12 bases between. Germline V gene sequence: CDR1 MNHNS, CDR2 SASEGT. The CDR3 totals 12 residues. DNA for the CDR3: TGTGCCAGTCGGGGTGATTCCAATGAGCAGTTCTTC. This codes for CASRGDSNEQFF.

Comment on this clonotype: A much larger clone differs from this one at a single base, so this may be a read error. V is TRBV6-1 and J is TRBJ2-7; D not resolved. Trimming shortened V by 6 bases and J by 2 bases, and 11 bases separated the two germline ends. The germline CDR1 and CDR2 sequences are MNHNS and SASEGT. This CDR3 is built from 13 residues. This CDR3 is CASSRVIPYEQYF. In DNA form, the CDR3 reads TGTGCCAGCAGCCGCGTCATCCCCTACGAGCAGTACTTC.

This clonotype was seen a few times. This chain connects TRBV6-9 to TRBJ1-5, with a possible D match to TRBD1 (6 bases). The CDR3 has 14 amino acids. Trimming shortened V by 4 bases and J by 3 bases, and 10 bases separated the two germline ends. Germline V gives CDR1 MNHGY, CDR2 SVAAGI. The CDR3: CASSSGAINQPQHF. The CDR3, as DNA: TGTGCCAGCAGTTCGGGGGCTATCAATCAGCCCCAGCATTTT.

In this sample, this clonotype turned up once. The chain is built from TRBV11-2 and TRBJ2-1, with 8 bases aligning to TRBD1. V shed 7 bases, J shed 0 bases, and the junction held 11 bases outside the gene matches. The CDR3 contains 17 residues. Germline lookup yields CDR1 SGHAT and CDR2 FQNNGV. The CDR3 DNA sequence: TGTGCCAGCACCCGGACAGGGATGACCTTCTCCTACAATGAGCAGTTCTTC. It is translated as CASTRTGMTFSYNEQFF.

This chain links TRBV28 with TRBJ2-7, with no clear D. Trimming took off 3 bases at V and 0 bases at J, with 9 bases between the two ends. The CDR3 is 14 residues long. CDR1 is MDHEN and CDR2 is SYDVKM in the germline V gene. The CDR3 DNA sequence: TGTGCCAGCAGTTTCCACCCCCTCTCCTACGAGCAGTACTTC. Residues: CASSFHPLSYEQYF.

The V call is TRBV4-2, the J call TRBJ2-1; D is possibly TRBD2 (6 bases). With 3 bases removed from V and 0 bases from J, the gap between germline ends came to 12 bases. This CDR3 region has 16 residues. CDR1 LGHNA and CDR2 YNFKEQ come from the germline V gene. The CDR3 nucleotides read TGTGCCAGCAGCCATAGCGGAACCAGCTCCTACAATGAGCAGTTCTTC. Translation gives CASSHSGTSSYNEQFF.

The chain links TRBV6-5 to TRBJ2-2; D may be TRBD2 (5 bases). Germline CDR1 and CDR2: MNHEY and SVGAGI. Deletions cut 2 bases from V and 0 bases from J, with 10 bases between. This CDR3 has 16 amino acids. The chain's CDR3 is CASSYAAASNTGELFF. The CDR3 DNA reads TGTGCCAGCAGTTACGCAGCGGCCTCGAACACCGGGGAGCTGTTTTTT.

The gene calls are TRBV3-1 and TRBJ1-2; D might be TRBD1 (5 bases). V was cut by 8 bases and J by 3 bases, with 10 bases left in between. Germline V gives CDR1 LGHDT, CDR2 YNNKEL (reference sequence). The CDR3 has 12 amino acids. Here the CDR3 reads CASGRGDYGYTF. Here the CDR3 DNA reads TGTGCCAGCGGTCGGGGCGACTATGGCTACACCTTC.

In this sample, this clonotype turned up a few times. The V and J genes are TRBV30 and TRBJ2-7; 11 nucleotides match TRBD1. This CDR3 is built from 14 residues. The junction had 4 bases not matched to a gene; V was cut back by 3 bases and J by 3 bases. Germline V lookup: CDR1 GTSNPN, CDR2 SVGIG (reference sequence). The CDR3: CAWRTGTGGYEQYF. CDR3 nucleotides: TGTGCCTGGAGGACCGGGACAGGGGGCTACGAGCAGTACTTC. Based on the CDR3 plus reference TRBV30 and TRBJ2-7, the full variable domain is SQTIHQWPATLVQPVGSPLSLECTVEGTSNPNLYWYRQAAGRGLQLLFYSVGIGQISSEVPQNLSASRPQDRQFILSSKKLLLSDSGFYLCAWRTGTGGYEQYFGPGTRLTVT.

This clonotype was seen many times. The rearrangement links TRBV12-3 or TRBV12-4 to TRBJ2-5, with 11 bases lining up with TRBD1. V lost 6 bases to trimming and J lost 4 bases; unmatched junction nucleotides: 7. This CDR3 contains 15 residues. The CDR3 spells CASRPPGQGGETQYF. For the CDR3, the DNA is TGTGCCAGCAGACCACCGGGACAGGGGGGAGAGACCCAGTACTTC.

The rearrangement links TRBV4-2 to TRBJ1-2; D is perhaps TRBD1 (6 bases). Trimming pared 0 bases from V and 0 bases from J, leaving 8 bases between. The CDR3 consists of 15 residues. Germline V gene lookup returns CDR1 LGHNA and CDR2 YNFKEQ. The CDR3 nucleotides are TGTGCCAGCAGCCAAGATAGGGGGACTAACTATGGCTACACCTTC. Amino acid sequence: CASSQDRGTNYGYTF.